This record concerns one T cell receptor (beta chain) sequence. The data were taken from a study of radiotherapy plus CTLA-4 blockade in lung cancer. TCRdb's copy holds only in-frame clones and misses some; the assay was immunoSEQ multiplex PCR. Seen here are tens of thousands of clones, roughly three quarters observed once, and the top ten hold about 6.7%. V dropped 2 bases and J dropped 7 bases, with 15 bases sitting between them. Germline assignment: CDR1 KGHSH and CDR2 LQKENI. The CDR3 loop spans 15 amino acids. This clonotype originated in a human donor with non-small cell lung cancer who had a complete response to radiotherapy plus ipilimumab. V usage is TRBV18 and J usage is TRBJ1-5; D is undetermined. The material sequenced was peripheral blood, taken from a patient treated with radiotherapy plus ipilimumab. The CDR3 is CASSPGRGQGQPQHF. The CDR3 nucleotides read TGTGCCAGCTCACCAGGAAGAGGGCAAGGACAGCCCCAGCATTTT.